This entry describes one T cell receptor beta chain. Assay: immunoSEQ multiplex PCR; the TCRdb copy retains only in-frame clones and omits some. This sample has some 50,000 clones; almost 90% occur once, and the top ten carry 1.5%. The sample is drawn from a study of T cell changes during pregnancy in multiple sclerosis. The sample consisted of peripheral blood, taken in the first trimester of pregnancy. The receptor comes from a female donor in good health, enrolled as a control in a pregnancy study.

CDR3 region: CAISDRALNQPQHF. DNA for the CDR3: TGTGCCATCAGTGACAGGGCCTTGAATCAGCCCCAGCATTTT. This rearrangement joins TRBV10-3 to TRBJ1-5; a possible D gene is TRBD1 (5 bases). CDR3 length: 14 amino acids. Germline V gives CDR1 ENHRY, CDR2 SYGVKD. V was cut by 3 bases and J by 4 bases, with 10 bases left in between.